This TCR beta chain was obtained from a study of T cell changes during pregnancy in multiple sclerosis. Trimming stripped 0 bases from V and 8 bases from J, with 4 bases between. Germline CDR1 reads SNHLY; CDR2 reads FYNNEI. The CDR3 extends over 11 amino acids. TCRdb's copy holds only in-frame clones and misses some; the assay was immunoSEQ multiplex PCR. Of tens of thousands of clones in the sample, 75% to 95% were seen once. The receptor comes from a female donor with multiple sclerosis, enrolled in a pregnancy study. Sample: peripheral blood, taken in the second trimester of pregnancy. The chain recombines TRBV2 with TRBJ1-2; D unclear. CDR3 residues: CASSEAAGYTF. The CDR3 coding sequence is TGTGCCAGCAGTGAAGCGGCCGGCTACACCTTC. The whole variable domain, remainder taken from reference TRBV2 and TRBJ1-2, is EPEVTQTPSHQVTQMGQEVILRCVPISNHLYFYWYRQILGQKVEFLVSFYNNEISEKSEIFDDQFSVERPDGSNFTLKIRSTKLEDSAMYFCASSEAAGYTFGSGTRLTVV.